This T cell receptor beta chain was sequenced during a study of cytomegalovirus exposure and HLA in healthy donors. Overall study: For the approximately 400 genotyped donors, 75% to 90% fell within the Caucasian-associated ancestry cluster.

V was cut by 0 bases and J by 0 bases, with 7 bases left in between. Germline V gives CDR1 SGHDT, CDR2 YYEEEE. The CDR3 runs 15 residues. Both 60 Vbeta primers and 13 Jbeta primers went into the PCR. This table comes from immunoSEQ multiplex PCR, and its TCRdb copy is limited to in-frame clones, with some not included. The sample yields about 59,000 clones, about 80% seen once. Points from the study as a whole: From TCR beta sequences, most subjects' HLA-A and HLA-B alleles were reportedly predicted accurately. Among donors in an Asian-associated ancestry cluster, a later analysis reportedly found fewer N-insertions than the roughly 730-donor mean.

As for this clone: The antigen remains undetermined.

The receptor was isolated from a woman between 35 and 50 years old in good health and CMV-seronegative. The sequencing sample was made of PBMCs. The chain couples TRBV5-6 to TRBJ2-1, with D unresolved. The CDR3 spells CASSLEIGSYNEQFF. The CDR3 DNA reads TGTGCCAGCAGCTTGGAAATCGGCTCCTACAATGAGCAGTTCTTC. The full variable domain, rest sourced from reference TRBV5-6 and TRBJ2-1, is DAGVTQSPTHLIKTRGQQVTLRCSPKSGHDTVSWYQQALGQGPQFIFQYYEEEERQRGNFPDRFSGHQFPNYSSELNVNALLLGDSALYLCASSLEIGSYNEQFFGPGTRLTVL.